In its sample, the clone carrying this T cell receptor (beta chain) was seen a few times. What it binds is not known. This sample stems from a study of regulatory T cells in long-lasting Graves disease. Study-wide results and caveats: Among persistent patients, a larger number of public clonotypes were shared (approximately 2,900) than among newly diagnosed patients (roughly 1,000).

The time point here: newly diagnosed GD, antithyroid drugs for less than 3 months. PBMC-derived RNA was used for the TCR library. Combining iRepertoire HTBI primers with Arm-PCR of CDR3 regions, the authors built TCR beta libraries. One entry per CDR3 protein, called by TCRdb with MiXCR from the multiplex PCR reads. The table lists more than 300,000 distinct CDR3 sequences, 12% of them singletons, with 18% in the top ten. CDR1 is LGHNA and CDR2 is YSLEER in the germline V gene. After removal of 0 bases from V and 3 bases from J, the junction contained 8 bases not matched to a gene. The CDR3 has 16 residues. The same sample was also studied in work on T cells in Graves' hyperthyroidism and ophthalmopathy. Per that paper: Most clonotypes that expanded in the thyroid above 0.001 also showed up in blood.

The origin of this receptor is a woman between 18 and 30 years old with Graves disease. The chain combines TRBV4-3 with TRBJ2-7; 7 bases match TRBD2. The material sequenced was peripheral blood mononuclear cells (PBMCs), taken at new diagnosis, from a patient treated with antithyroid drugs. The CDR3 loop is CASSQDWEREGYEQYF. The CDR3 DNA is TGCGCCAGCAGCCAAGATTGGGAGCGGGAAGGCTACGAGCAGTACTTC.